The TCR beta chain under discussion was sequenced for a study of molecular identifiers for immune sequencing clone quantification. Whole-study findings and limits: The study found clones above 20 RNA copies held over 98% of effector molecules and under 1% in naive cells.

Based on a CD8+CD4-CCR7+CD45RA+ profile, naive CD8 T cells were sorted. Previously published methods and listed TCR primers were used for the bulk TCR libraries. Each CDR3 protein gets one entry after TCRdb re-called the PCR reads with MiXCR. The sample lists more than 550,000 distinct CDR3 sequences, about 25% occurring once. V shed 5 bases and J 5 bases; nucleotides not matched to a gene: 12. The CDR3 runs to 15 residues. For this clonotype: Its antigen remains unidentified.

The TCR originated in a human donor in good health. Some libraries in this study had Jurkat cell RNA spiked in. The rearrangement uses TRBV12-3 or TRBV12-4 and TRBJ2-7; 7 nucleotides match TRBD2. Input material: naive CD8+ T cells from blood, with Jurkat cell RNA spiked in. Subset noted: FACS-sorted CD8+CD4-CCR7+CD45RA+ naive T cells. The CDR3 nucleotides are TGTGCCAGCAGTCCGGCAGCGGGGTGGGCCCACGAGCAGTACTTC. This gives the protein CASSPAAGWAHEQYF.